Listed here is a single T cell receptor beta chain. Its target is not known. The data originate from a study of PD-1 blockade in classical Hodgkin lymphoma. Documented time point: newly diagnosed, previously untreated cHL patient sample. Study-level results: What caused the repertoire differences, perhaps disease activity or prior therapy, remains undefined. As was reported, newly diagnosed patients showed lower baseline TCR diversity than healthy donors did.

Produced via immunoSEQ multiplex PCR; TCRdb's table is partial and in-frame only. This sample yields about 16,000 clones, of which 80% to 90% are seen a single time; less than 8.5% belongs to the top ten. What was sequenced was peripheral blood mononuclear cells (PBMCs). The sequence came from a human donor with classical Hodgkin lymphoma.

As DNA, the CDR3 is TGTGCCAGCAGTCCATGGACTAGCGGAAGCACAGATACGCAGTATTTT. Translated, it gives CASSPWTSGSTDTQYF. This rearrangement joins TRBV28 to TRBJ2-3; 10 bases line up with TRBD2. CDR3 length: 16 amino acids. Per the germline V gene, CDR1 is MDHEN and CDR2 is SYDVKM. After removal of 5 bases from V and 0 bases from J, the junction contained 5 bases not matched to a gene.